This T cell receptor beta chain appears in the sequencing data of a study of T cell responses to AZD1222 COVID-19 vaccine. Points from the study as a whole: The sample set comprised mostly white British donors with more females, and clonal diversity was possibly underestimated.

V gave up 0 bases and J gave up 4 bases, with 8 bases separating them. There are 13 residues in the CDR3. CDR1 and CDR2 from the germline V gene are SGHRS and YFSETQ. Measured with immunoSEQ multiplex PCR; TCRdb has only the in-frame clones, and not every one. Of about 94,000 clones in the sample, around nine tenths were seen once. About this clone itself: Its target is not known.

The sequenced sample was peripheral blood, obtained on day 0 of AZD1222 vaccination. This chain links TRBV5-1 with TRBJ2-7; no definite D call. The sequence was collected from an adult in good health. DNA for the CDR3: TGCGCCAGCAGCTTGGGCTGGGAATACGAGCAGTACTTC. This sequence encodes CASSLGWEYEQYF. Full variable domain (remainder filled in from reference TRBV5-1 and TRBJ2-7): KAGVTQTPRYLIKTRGQQVTLSCSPISGHRSVSWYQQTPGQGLQFLFEYFSETQRNKGNFPGRFSGRQFSNSRSEMNVSTLELGDSALYLCASSLGWEYEQYFGPGTRLTVT.